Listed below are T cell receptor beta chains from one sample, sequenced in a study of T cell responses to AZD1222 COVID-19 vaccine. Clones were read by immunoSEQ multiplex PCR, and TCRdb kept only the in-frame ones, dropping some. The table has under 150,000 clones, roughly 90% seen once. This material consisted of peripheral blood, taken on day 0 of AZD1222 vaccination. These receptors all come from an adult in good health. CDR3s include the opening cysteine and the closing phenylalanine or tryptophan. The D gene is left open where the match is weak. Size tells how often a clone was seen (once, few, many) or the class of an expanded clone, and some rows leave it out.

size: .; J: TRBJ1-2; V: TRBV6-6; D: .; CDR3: CASAGGSYGYTF; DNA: TGTGCCAGCGCGGGGGGCTCGTATGGCTACACCTTC
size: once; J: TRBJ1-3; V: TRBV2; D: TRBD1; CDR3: CASRSGTGGLISGNTIYF; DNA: TGTGCCAGCAGGTCCGGGACAGGGGGCCTTATCTCTGGAAACACCATATATTTT
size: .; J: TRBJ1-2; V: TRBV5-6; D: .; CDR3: CASSRWTVNLNYGYTF; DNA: TGTGCCAGCAGCCGATGGACTGTAAACCTGAACTATGGCTACACCTTC
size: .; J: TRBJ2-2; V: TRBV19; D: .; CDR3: CASRMGGLNTGELFF; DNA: TGTGCCAGTAGGATGGGCGGACTGAACACCGGGGAGCTGTTTTTT
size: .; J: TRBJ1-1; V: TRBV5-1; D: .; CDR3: CASSPLEGSPLKAFF; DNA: TGCGCCAGCAGCCCGCTGGAGGGAAGCCCCTTGAAAGCTTTCTTT
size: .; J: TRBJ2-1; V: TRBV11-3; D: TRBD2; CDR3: CASSLDRRGGEQFF; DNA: TGTGCCAGCAGCTTAGATCGGCGGGGGGGTGAGCAGTTCTTC
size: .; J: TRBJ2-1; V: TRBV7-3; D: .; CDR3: CASSLSDSNNEQFF; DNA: TGTGCCAGCAGCTTATCGGACAGTAACAATGAGCAGTTCTTC
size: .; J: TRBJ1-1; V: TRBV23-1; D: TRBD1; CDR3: CASRQQGGTEAFF; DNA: TGCGCCAGCAGGCAACAGGGGGGGACTGAAGCTTTCTTT
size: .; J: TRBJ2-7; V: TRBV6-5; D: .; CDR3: CASSKSYGYYEQYF; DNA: TGTGCCAGCAGTAAATCCTACGGTTACTACGAGCAGTACTTC
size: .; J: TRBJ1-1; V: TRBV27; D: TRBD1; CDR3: CASIPTSRTGLAFF; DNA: TGTGCCAGCATCCCAACGTCCCGGACAGGGTTAGCTTTCTTT
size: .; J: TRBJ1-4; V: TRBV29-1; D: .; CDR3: CSVGAGTVNEKLFF; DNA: TGCAGCGTTGGGGCCGGGACGGTTAATGAAAAACTGTTTTTT
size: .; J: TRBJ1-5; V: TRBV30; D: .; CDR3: CAWSKEGVGQPQHF; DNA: TGTGCCTGGAGCAAGGAAGGGGTTGGCCAGCCCCAGCATTTT
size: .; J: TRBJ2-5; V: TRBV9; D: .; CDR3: CASSASPGTSETQYF; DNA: TGTGCCAGCAGCGCAAGCCCCGGGACTTCAGAGACCCAGTACTTC
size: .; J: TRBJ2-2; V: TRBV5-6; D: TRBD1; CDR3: CASSLTGGPGTGELFF; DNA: TGTGCCAGCAGCTTAACAGGGGGCCCGGGCACCGGGGAGCTGTTTTTT
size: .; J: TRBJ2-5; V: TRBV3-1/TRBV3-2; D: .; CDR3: CASSQRSGEYF; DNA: TGTGCCAGCAGCCAACGATCCGGGGAGTACTTC
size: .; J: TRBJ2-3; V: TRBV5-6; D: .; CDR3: CASSLEGSGDTQYF; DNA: TGTGCCAGCAGCTTGGAAGGATCCGGAGATACGCAGTATTTT
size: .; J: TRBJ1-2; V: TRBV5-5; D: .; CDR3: CASSLRPLTVLRGPTF; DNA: TGTGCCAGCAGCTTGCGACCGCTCACCGTCCTCCGTGGCCCCACCTTC
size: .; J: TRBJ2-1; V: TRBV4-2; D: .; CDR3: CASSQSGGHFYNEQFF; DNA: TGTGCCAGCAGCCAGTCCGGGGGCCACTTCTACAATGAGCAGTTCTTC
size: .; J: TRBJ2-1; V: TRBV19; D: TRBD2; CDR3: CASSAGTTHLYNEQFF; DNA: TGTGCCAGTAGTGCCGGGACTACGCACCTCTACAATGAGCAGTTCTTC
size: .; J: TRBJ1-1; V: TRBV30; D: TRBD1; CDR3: CAWNDRGRTEAFF; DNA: TGTGCCTGGAATGACAGGGGGAGGACTGAAGCTTTCTTT
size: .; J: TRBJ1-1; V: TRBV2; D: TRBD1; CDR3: CASKSTGGITEAFF; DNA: TGTGCCAGCAAATCGACAGGGGGCATAACTGAAGCTTTCTTT